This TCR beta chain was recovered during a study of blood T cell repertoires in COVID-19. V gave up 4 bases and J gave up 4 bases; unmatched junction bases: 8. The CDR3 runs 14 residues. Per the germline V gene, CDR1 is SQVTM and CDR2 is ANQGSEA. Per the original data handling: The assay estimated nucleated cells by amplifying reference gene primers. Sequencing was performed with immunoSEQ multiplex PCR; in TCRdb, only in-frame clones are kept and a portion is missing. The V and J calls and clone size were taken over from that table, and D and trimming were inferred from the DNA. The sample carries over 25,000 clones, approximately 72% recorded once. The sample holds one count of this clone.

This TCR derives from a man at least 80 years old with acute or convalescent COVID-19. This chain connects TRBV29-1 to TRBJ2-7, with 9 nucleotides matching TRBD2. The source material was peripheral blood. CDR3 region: CSVGGGGGGYEQYF. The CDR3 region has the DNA TGCAGCGTTGGCGGCGGGGGGGGAGGTTACGAGCAGTACTTC.